This T cell receptor beta chain was identified in a study of shared clonotypes between healthy human individuals. As to this clone: Its antigen is unknown.

When replicate PCRs were run on sorted subsets, they used about 220 ng DNA, about 30,000 T cell genomes. Measured with immunoSEQ multiplex PCR; TCRdb has only the in-frame clones, and not every one. This repertoire shows roughly 2 million clones, 90% to 95% found once; its top ten account for 0.13%. Germline values: CDR1 SGHVS, CDR2 FQNEAQ. V dropped 0 bases and J dropped 1 base, with 16 bases sitting between them. This CDR3 has 17 amino acids. All participating donors were Caucasian adults from Nashville, Tennessee. Findings and limits, study-wide: Clonotypes which were not shared had lower generation probabilities than clonotypes that all four donors shared. Memory subsets generally showed lower estimated richness than naive subsets.

The sequencing sample was made of naive CD4+ T cells sorted from blood. The subset here: CD45RA+ positively selected. The gene calls are TRBV7-8 and TRBJ2-7; D is perhaps TRBD2 (5 bases). The receptor comes from a man aged 18-30 years in good health. In DNA, the CDR3 is TGTGCCAGCAGCTTAGCGCCCCAGAGGGATCCTTCCTACGAGCAGTACTTC. Protein: CASSLAPQRDPSYEQYF.